This T cell receptor beta chain was recorded in a study of OX40 agonist ivuxolimab in advanced cancers. The overall study: Intravenous ivuxolimab was administered to patients every 2 weeks at 0.01 to 10 mg/kg. Study-wide results and limits: Some patients without response likewise showed low normalized clonal expansion.

In its sample, this clone was seen once. Its specificity is unknown. The assay was immunoSEQ multiplex PCR, and TCRdb's table has in-frame clones only and misses some. The table records around 74,000 clones, under 95% of them present only once. Germline V gene lookup returns CDR1 MNHEY and CDR2 SMNVEV (reference sequence). The length of the CDR3 is 14 residues. V was pared by 7 bases and J by 10 bases, with 10 bases of the junction left unmatched. The chain recombines TRBV27 with TRBJ1-6; TRBD1 aligns across 7 bases. The receptor was derived from an adult with an advanced solid tumor such as melanoma, head and neck, liver or kidney cancer. The material sequenced was CD4+ or CD8+ T cells sorted from blood, taken in a trial of the OX40 agonist ivuxolimab. As DNA, the CDR3 is TGTGCCAGCAAGGACAGGAGCGACGGATCACCCCTCCACTTT. Translated, it gives CASKDRSDGSPLHF.